This T cell receptor (beta chain) appears in the sequencing data of a study of T cell responses to AZD1222 COVID-19 vaccine. Study at large: Some second doses came at about 4 weeks and others at about 12 weeks; these were pooled.

This clone came up once. The antigen is unknown. The assay was immunoSEQ multiplex PCR, and TCRdb's table has in-frame clones only and misses some. The sample carries fewer than 150,000 clones, 93% recorded once. Overall study results and limits: Just six AZD1222 recipients were seropositive at baseline. Repertoires were obtained solely post-peak T cell response. Reports indicate that nearly half of spike-specific TCRs are directed at unmutated variant regions.

This CDR3 is built from 17 residues. The V end was cut by 3 bases, the J end by 0 bases, with 15 bases between. In germline, CDR1 is LNHDA, CDR2 SQIVND (reference sequence). V gene TRBV19 combines with J gene TRBJ1-5; D not certain. The TCR comes from an adult in good health. The sample consisted of peripheral blood, taken on day 0 of AZD1222 vaccination. CDR3 DNA sequence: TGTGCCAGTAGTATTAAGGGCAGCGAGTTTAGCAATCAGCCCCAGCATTTT. It yields the protein CASSIKGSEFSNQPQHF.